A single sample is the source of the 22 T cell receptor beta chains below, sequenced in a study of cytomegalovirus exposure and HLA in healthy donors. The PCR used 60 Vbeta and 13 Jbeta primers. Repertoires were generated with immunoSEQ multiplex PCR, while TCRdb's copy carries only in-frame clones and drops some. The table lists fewer than 150,000 clones, about 80% of them singletons, with 5% to 7.5% in the top ten. The sample comprised PBMCs. All receptors come from a woman between 35 and 50 years old in good health and CMV-seropositive.

J is TRBJ2-1 and V is TRBV29-1; 8 nucleotides match TRBD1. Per germline, CDR1 SQVTM and CDR2 ANQGSEA. The junction had 5 bases not matched to a gene; V was cut back by 6 bases and J by 4 bases. This CDR3 comprises 13 residues. The CDR3 reads CSVADRVYNEQFF. In nucleotides, the CDR3 is TGCAGCGTCGCGGACAGGGTATACAATGAGCAGTTCTTC.

This clone was counted a few times. The chain joins TRBV13 to TRBJ2-7; possibly TRBD1 or TRBD2 for D (10 bases each). In germline, CDR1 is PRHDT, CDR2 FYEKMQ (reference sequence). V lost 4 bases to trimming and J lost 5 bases, with 24 bases between them. This CDR3 region has 17 residues. The CDR3 reads CASSSGQGSGRAHEQYF. CDR3 in DNA: TGTGCCAGCAGCTCGGGACAGGGGAGCGGGAGGGCCCACGAGCAGTACTTC.

The V call is TRBV18, the J call TRBJ2-7; D gene uncertain. This CDR3 spans 15 amino acids. The V gene lost 3 bases and the J gene lost 0 bases, with 12 bases spanning the gap. CDR1 and CDR2 from the germline V gene are KGHSH and LQKENI. CDR3 DNA: TGTGCCAGCTCACCTGGGCTATCACTCTCCTACGAGCAGTACTTC. It codes for CASSPGLSLSYEQYF.

The chain has TRBV2 and TRBJ2-3; maybe TRBD1 (6 bases). V was cut by 3 bases and J by 2 bases, with 6 bases left in between. This CDR3 has 13 amino acids. The germline V gene has CDR1 SNHLY and CDR2 FYNNEI. CDR3 loop: CASSEGHTDTQYF. The DNA of the CDR3 is TGTGCCAGCAGTGAGGGACACACAGATACGCAGTATTTT.

The chain couples TRBV6-4 to TRBJ2-1; 13 bases agree with TRBD2. The V and J ends lost 5 bases and 2 bases, in that order; junction bases with no gene match: 6. This CDR3 has 17 residues. Looked up from germline, CDR1 is MRHNA and CDR2 is SNTAGT. The CDR3 DNA reads TGTGCCAGCAGTCGCGGACTAGCGGGAGTAACCTACAATGAGCAGTTCTTC. Amino acids: CASSRGLAGVTYNEQFF.

This clone was recorded once. The gene calls are TRBV19 and TRBJ2-2; D perhaps matches TRBD1 (8 bases). Germline CDR1 and CDR2: LNHDA and SQIVND (reference sequence). V dropped 4 bases and J dropped 4 bases, with 13 bases sitting between them. The CDR3 spans 15 residues. The CDR3: CASSTYRGGTGELFF. CDR3 bases: TGTGCCAGTAGTACCTACAGGGGGGGCACCGGGGAGCTGTTTTTT. Using reference TRBV19 and TRBJ2-2 for the parts outside the CDR3, the full variable domain is DGGITQSPKYLFRKEGQNVTLSCEQNLNHDAMYWYRQDPGQGLRLIYYSQIVNDFQKGDIAEGYSVSREKKESFPLTVTSAQKNPTAFYLCASSTYRGGTGELFFGEGSRLTVL.

This chain links TRBV30 with TRBJ2-1; possibly TRBD2 for D (6 bases). This CDR3 spans 13 amino acids. Germline CDR1 GTSNPN, CDR2 SVGIG (reference sequence). V shed 3 bases and J shed 5 bases, with 11 bases lying between them. Here the CDR3 reads CAWSPGRDNEQFF. The CDR3 DNA reads as TGTGCCTGGAGCCCCGGGAGAGACAATGAGCAGTTCTTC.

This clone occurred a few times. This chain uses TRBV6-1 with TRBJ2-3; 10 bases agree with TRBD2. The CDR3 sequence is 15 residues long. V shed 3 bases, J shed 6 bases, and the junction held 6 bases outside the gene matches. The germline V gene encodes CDR1 MNHNS and CDR2 SASEGT. The CDR3, as DNA: TGTGCCAGCAGTGACGCTAGCGGGAGCTGGGATACGCAGTATTTT. This codes for CASSDASGSWDTQYF.

The J gene is TRBJ1-2, the V gene TRBV10-3, with 10 nucleotides matching TRBD1. The CDR3 consists of 15 residues. Unmatched junction bases numbered 5, after V lost 3 bases and J lost 4 bases. CDR1 ENHRY and CDR2 SYGVKD come from the germline V gene. CDR3 loop: CAISEPGQGFYGYTF. The CDR3 region has the DNA TGTGCCATCAGTGAACCGGGACAGGGGTTCTATGGCTACACCTTC.

The rearrangement uses TRBV29-1 and TRBJ2-3; the D is unclear. V lost 1 base and J lost 2, with 7 bases in between. The CDR3 is made up of 13 amino acids. Germline V gene data show CDR1 as SQVTM and CDR2 as ANQGSEA. This chain's CDR3 is CSVEAGHTDTQYF. The CDR3 region has the DNA TGCAGCGTTGAAGCGGGTCACACAGATACGCAGTATTTT.

In regard to this clone: Within the sample, other DNA sequences also encode this same CDR3. The chain is built from TRBV4-1 and TRBJ2-2; 7 bases are a match to TRBD2. Germline V gene data show CDR1 as MGHRA and CDR2 as YSYEKL. The V segment lost 6 bases and the J segment 5 bases; nucleotides outside the gene matches: 3. This CDR3 is built from 13 residues. The CDR3 DNA reads TGCGCCAGCAGTCCGGGGGGAACCGGGGAGCTGTTTTTT. Its protein is CASSPGGTGELFF.

The V and J genes are TRBV4-1 and TRBJ2-1; D is unresolved. V dropped 4 bases and J dropped 0 bases, with 10 bases sitting between them. The CDR3 loop spans 15 amino acids. Germline V gives CDR1 MGHRA, CDR2 YSYEKL. The CDR3 DNA follows: TGCGCCAGCAGCCGTTGGGCAAGCTCCTACAATGAGCAGTTCTTC. Translated, it gives CASSRWASSYNEQFF.

This clone was counted a single time. The V and J genes are TRBV7-9 and TRBJ2-7; 7 positions match TRBD1. The germline V gene has CDR1 SEHNR and CDR2 FQNEAQ (reference sequence). There are 14 residues in the CDR3. Trimming at V came to 5 bases and at J to 6 bases, leaving 10 bases not matched to a gene. DNA of the CDR3: TGTGCCAGCAGCCCCGACAGGGTCTCACTCGAGCAGTACTTC. Protein product: CASSPDRVSLEQYF.

This chain uses TRBV5-1 with TRBJ2-6; D uncertain. The germline V and J ends were trimmed by 5 bases and 2 bases, with 5 bases remaining between them. This CDR3 is built from 13 residues. Looked up from germline, CDR1 is SGHRS and CDR2 is YFSETQ. The CDR3 loop is CASSQTGANVLTF. The CDR3 coding sequence is TGCGCCAGCAGTCAGACTGGGGCCAACGTCCTGACTTTC.

J is TRBJ2-5 and V is TRBV19, with 9 positions matching TRBD2. In germline, CDR1 is LNHDA, CDR2 SQIVND (reference sequence). This CDR3 is built from 14 residues. V lost 10 bases to trimming and J lost 4 bases; unmatched junction nucleotides: 10. The CDR3 DNA follows: TGTGCCACCTTCGGCGGGGGGGCGGGAGAGACCCAGTACTTC. This encodes CATFGGGAGETQYF.

The chain has TRBV6-1 and TRBJ2-2; 7 bases are shared with TRBD2. Germline assignment: CDR1 MNHNS and CDR2 SASEGT. The V segment lost 7 bases and the J segment 3 bases; nucleotides outside the gene matches: 8. The CDR3 is 15 residues long. The CDR3 here is CASKLGGVDTGELFF. CDR3 nucleotides: TGTGCCAGCAAACTTGGGGGGGTAGACACCGGGGAGCTGTTTTTT.

Of note for this clone: Other DNA sequences within the sample encode an identical CDR3. The chain recombines TRBV7-2 with TRBJ2-5, with 10 positions matching TRBD1. V was pared by 0 bases and J by 5 bases, with 0 bases of the junction left unmatched. The germline V gene has CDR1 SGHTA and CDR2 FQGNSA. CDR3 length: 14 amino acids. CDR3 protein: CASSLAGQGETQYF. The CDR3 DNA follows: TGTGCCAGCAGCTTAGCGGGACAGGGGGAGACCCAGTACTTC.

The rearrangement links TRBV5-1 to TRBJ2-7, with 8 positions matching TRBD1. The V segment lost 4 bases and the J segment 0 bases; nucleotides outside the gene matches: 6. Per germline, CDR1 SGHRS and CDR2 YFSETQ. This CDR3 has 15 amino acids. CDR3 protein: CASSLGTGYSYEQYF. In nucleotides, the CDR3 is TGCGCCAGCAGCCTAGGGACAGGCTACTCCTACGAGCAGTACTTC.

The rearrangement joins TRBV6-1 to TRBJ2-1; 10 bases line up with TRBD1. CDR3 length equals 14 residues. Trimming removed 10 bases from V and 0 bases from J; junction bases left unmatched: 3. Germline V lookup: CDR1 MNHNS, CDR2 SASEGT. In DNA form, the CDR3 reads TGTGCCACCTGGACAGGGGGCTCCTACAATGAGCAGTTCTTC. It yields the protein CATWTGGSYNEQFF.

This clone was recorded once. The J gene is TRBJ2-7, the V gene TRBV28; D is unresolved. Looked up from germline, CDR1 is MDHEN and CDR2 is SYDVKM. Trimming removed 4 bases at V and 0 bases at J, with 7 bases between. This CDR3 has 13 residues. The CDR3 reads CASSSSSSYEQYF. For the CDR3, the DNA is TGTGCCAGCAGTTCATCCAGCTCCTACGAGCAGTACTTC.

The rearrangement links TRBV5-1 to TRBJ2-3; TRBD1 matches 7 bases. CDR3 length: 15 amino acids. Trimming removed 2 bases from V and 0 bases from J; junction bases left unmatched: 3. Germline CDR1 SGHRS, CDR2 YFSETQ. The CDR3, as DNA: TGCGCCAGCAGCTTCGCGACAGGGAGCACAGATACGCAGTATTTT. This translates into CASSFATGSTDTQYF.

This sequence joins TRBV4-1 and TRBJ1-4, with D tentatively TRBD1 (5 bases). Per the germline V gene, CDR1 is MGHRA and CDR2 is YSYEKL. This CDR3 has 15 amino acids. The V end was cut by 7 bases, the J end by 2 bases, with 14 bases between. CDR3 coding DNA: TGCGCCAGCACCCAGTTCGACAGCACTAATGAAAAACTGTTTTTT. Its translation: CASTQFDSTNEKLFF.